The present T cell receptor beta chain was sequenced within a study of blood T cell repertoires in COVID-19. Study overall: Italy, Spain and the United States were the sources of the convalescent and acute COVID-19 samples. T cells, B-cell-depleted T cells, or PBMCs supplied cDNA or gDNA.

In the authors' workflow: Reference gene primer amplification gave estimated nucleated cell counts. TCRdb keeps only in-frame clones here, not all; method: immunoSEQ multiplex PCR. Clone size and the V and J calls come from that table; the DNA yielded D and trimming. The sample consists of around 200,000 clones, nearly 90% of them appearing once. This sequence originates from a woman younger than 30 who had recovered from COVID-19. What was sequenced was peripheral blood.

CDR3 bases: TGTGCCAGCTCTCACCTCGAAGGGCCGGGAGAGCAGTACTTC. It encodes CASSHLEGPGEQYF. The chain has TRBV18 and TRBJ2-7, with a possible D match to TRBD2 (5 bases). The CDR3 spans 14 residues. V lost 6 bases, J lost 7 bases, and 19 bases lay in between. Germline loops: CDR1 KGHSH, CDR2 LQKENI. Full variable domain (missing parts from reference TRBV18 and TRBJ2-7): NAGVMQNPRHLVRRRGQEARLRCSPMKGHSHVYWYRQLPEEGLKFMVYLQKENIIDESGMPKERFSAEFPKEGPSILRIQQVVRGDSAAYFCASSHLEGPGEQYFGPGTRLTVT.